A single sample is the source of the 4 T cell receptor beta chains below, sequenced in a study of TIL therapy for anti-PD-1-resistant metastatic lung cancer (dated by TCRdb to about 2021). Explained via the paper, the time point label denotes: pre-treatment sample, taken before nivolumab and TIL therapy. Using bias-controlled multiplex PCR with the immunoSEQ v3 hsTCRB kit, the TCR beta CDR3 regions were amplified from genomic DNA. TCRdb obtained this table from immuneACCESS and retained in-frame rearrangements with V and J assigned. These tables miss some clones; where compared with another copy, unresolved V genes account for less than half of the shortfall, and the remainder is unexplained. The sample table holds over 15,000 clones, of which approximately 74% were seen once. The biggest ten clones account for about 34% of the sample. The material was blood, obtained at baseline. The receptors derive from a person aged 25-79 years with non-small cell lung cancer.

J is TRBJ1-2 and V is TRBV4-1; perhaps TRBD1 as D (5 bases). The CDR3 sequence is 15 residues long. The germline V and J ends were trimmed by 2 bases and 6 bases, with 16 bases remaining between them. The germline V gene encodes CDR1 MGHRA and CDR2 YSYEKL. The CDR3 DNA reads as TGCGCCAGCAGCCAACCGGGACCAAACGATGATGGCTACACCTTC. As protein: CASSQPGPNDDGYTF.

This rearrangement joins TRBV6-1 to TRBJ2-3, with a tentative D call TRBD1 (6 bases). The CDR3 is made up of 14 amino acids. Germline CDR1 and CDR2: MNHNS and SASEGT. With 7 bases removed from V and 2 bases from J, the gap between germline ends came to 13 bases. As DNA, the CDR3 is TGTGCCAGCACCCGGGGACAAATCACAGATACGCAGTATTTT. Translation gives CASTRGQITDTQYF.

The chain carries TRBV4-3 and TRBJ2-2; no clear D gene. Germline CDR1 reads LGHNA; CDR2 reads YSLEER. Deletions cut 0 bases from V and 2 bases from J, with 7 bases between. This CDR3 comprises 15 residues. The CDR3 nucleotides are TGCGCCAGCAGCCAAGACGGTCCAAACACCGGGGAGCTGTTTTTT. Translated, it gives CASSQDGPNTGELFF.

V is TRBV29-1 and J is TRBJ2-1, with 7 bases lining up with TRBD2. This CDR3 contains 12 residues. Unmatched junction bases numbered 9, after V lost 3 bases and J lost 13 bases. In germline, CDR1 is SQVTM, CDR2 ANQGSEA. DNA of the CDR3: TGCAGCGTTGATCACTCCGGGACTAAACAGTTCTTC. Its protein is CSVDHSGTKQFF.